A selection of T cell receptor beta chains follows, all from one sample in a study of T-cell memory formation after mild COVID-19. TCRdb analysed the 5' RACE reads with MiXCR anew, one entry per CDR3 protein. This sample yields fewer than 500,000 distinct CDR3 sequences, of which more than 20% are seen a single time; 9.5% to 15% belongs to the top ten. Sequencing was carried out using PBMCs or a T cell subset sorted from them (not recorded which). The receptors were sampled from an adult woman who had mild COVID-19 (a few samples of this study predate the infection). Cell type and time point are not known. The conserved cysteine and the conserved F or W are not part of the CDR3 here. The listing skips clone size in some rows; elsewhere it reads once, few, many or a size class.

j_call | v_call | clone_size | cdr3_aa
TRBJ2-2 | TRBV10-3 | few | AIAKESGFTNTGELF
TRBJ2-7 | TRBV7-9 | NA | ASRRLSGYEQY
TRBJ2-2 | TRBV14 | few | ASSQVGLAGVGNTGELF
TRBJ1-3 | TRBV12-3/TRBV12-4 | few | ASRDQGHSGNTIY
TRBJ2-7 | TRBV5-1 | NA | ASSLVDSSTYEQY
TRBJ2-7 | TRBV27 | NA | ASSLQGEYYEQY
TRBJ2-7 | TRBV20-1 | few | SAREGLQPLRQQY
TRBJ2-7 | TRBV30 | NA | AWSVPARSYSLSSYEQY
TRBJ2-2 | TRBV7-7 | many | ASRTSGNTGELF
TRBJ2-3 | TRBV4-1 | NA | ASSQVGFSTDTQY
TRBJ1-1 | TRBV20-1 | NA | SAPDGTEAF
TRBJ2-1 | TRBV4-1 | many | ASSPLGKASGPSSYNEQF
TRBJ2-3 | TRBV10-3 | few | AISVRNTDTQY
TRBJ2-7 | TRBV29-1 | many | SVEDGSYEQY
TRBJ1-2 | TRBV27 | NA | ASSFQGAFSSYGYT
TRBJ1-1 | TRBV7-9 | NA | ASSPRAGQRVMNTEAF
TRBJ2-7 | TRBV6-5 | NA | ASSYSASGTGGSYEQY
TRBJ2-7 | TRBV19 | NA | ASSLSTRQGYEQY
TRBJ2-2 | TRBV6-2/TRBV6-3 | NA | ASSRDRATAGELF
TRBJ1-1 | TRBV7-6 | NA | ASSLTGGLNTEAF
TRBJ2-7 | TRBV2 | few | ASRDLRREQY
TRBJ1-1 | TRBV10-3 | NA | AISPRAGGNTEAF